Sequencing of this T cell receptor beta chain was carried out in a study of T-cell reconstitution after alpha-beta-depleted transplantation in children. As it was prepared, the TCRbeta library received unique molecular identifiers. In TCRdb, the PCR reads were re-called with MiXCR into one record per CDR3 protein. The sample carries about 4,500 distinct CDR3 sequences, about 25% recorded once. In this sample, this clonotype turned up many times. The CDR3 has 16 amino acids. The germline gives CDR1 SEHNR, CDR2 FQNEAQ (reference sequence). V dropped 5 bases and J dropped 6; count of bases not matched to a gene: 14.

The sample in question was PBMCs, mostly from graft donor cells, obtained 60 days after TCRalphabeta/CD19-depleted stem cell transplant. This TCR came from a boy less than two years old who had a stem cell transplant for SCID, so the T cells may come from the graft donor. The chain couples TRBV7-9 to TRBJ1-1, with 8 bases aligning to TRBD1. CDR3 loop: CASSNSRGRGIAEAFF. The CDR3 bases are TGTGCCAGCAGCAACTCCAGGGGGCGCGGGATAGCTGAAGCTTTCTTT.